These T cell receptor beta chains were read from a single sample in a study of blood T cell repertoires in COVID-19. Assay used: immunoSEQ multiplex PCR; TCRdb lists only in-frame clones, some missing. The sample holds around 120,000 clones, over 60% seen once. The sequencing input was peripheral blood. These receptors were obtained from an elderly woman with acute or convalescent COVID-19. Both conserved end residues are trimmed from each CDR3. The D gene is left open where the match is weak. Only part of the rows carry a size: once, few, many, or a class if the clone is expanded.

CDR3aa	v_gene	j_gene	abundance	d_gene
ASSSRLAGARGNEQF	TRBV21-1	TRBJ2-1	.	.
ASSLLGGANYGYT	TRBV28	TRBJ1-2	.	TRBD1
SVEEGTTNEKLF	TRBV29-1	TRBJ1-4	.	.
ASSAGTTSWSTDTQY	TRBV5-1	TRBJ2-3	once	.
ASSLYTSGGDTQY	TRBV5-6	TRBJ2-3	.	TRBD2
ASSPEDRNYGYT	TRBV5-1	TRBJ1-2	once	.
ASRMAGADTQY	TRBV11-1	TRBJ2-3	once	TRBD2
SVSTSRSELRGYT	TRBV29-1	TRBJ1-2	.	.
ASSEQGYEQY	TRBV2	TRBJ2-7	few	.
ATSSYGTGELF	TRBV15	TRBJ2-2	.	.
ASSFLARPGGEQY	TRBV7-2	TRBJ2-7	.	TRBD1
ASSPMGLAGRTYNEQF	TRBV9	TRBJ2-1	.	TRBD2
ASSIARTGEETQY	TRBV19	TRBJ2-5	.	TRBD1
SAGGNSPLH	TRBV20-1	TRBJ1-6	.	.
ASSFYSQGASGNTIY	TRBV5-1	TRBJ1-3	.	TRBD1
ASIIFPLSSYNSPLH	TRBV7-9	TRBJ1-6	large	.
ASSQDSSAVGEQF	TRBV3-1/TRBV3-2	TRBJ2-1	once	.
ASSSSPDRTQY	TRBV5-1	TRBJ2-3	.	.
ASSIGREDGYT	TRBV19	TRBJ1-2	.	.
ASRADRVHGNTIY	TRBV28	TRBJ1-3	few	TRBD1
ASSISPGQGTGELF	TRBV19	TRBJ2-2	.	TRBD1
AWSVGQGYNQPQH	TRBV30	TRBJ1-5	.	.